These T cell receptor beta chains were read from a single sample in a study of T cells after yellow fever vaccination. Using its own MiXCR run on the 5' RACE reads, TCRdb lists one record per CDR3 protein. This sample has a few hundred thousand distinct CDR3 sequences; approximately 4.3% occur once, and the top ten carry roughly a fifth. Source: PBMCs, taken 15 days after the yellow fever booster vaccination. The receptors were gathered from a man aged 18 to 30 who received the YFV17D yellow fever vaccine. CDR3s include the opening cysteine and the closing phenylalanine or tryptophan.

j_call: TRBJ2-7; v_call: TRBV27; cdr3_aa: CASSSDSTGDYEQYF
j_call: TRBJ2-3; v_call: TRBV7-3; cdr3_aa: CASSLSASDTQYF
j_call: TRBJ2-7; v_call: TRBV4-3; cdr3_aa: CASSHRTGTYEQYF
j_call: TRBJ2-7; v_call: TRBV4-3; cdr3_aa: CASSQDRSGGSGYEQYF
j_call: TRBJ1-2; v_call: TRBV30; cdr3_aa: CAWNGGQNYGYTF
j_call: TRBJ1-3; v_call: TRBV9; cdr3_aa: CASSVANPGSGNTIYF
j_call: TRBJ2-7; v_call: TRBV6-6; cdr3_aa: CASTTGGPGEQYF
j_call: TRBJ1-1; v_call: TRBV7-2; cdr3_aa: CASSPRSAPRAEAFF
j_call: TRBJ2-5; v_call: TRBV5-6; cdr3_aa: CASSELAGEYQETQYF
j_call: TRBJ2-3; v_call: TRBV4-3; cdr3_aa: CASSQEERGRGTDTQYF
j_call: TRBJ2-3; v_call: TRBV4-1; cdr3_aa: CASSRWETGTTDTQYF
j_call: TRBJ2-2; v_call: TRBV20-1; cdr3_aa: CSAIRRGVTGELFF
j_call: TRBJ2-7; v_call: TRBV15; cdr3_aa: CATSSGGVSEYEQYF
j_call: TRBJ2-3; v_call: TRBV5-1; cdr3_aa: CASSLGLAGSSDTQYF
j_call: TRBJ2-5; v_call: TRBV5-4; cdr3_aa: CASSQEDQETQYF
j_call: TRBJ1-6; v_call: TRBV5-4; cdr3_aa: CASSFQGGNSPLHF
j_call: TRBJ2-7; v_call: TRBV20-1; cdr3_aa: CSAALADYEQYF
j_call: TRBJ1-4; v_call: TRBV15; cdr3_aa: CATSRAIATNEKLFF
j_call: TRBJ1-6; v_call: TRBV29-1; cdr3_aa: CSAQTGGRSPLHF
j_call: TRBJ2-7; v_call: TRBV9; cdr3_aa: CASSGTGWGSEQYF
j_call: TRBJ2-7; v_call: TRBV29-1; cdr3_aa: CSVQTASYEQYF
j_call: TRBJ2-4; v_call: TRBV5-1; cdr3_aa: CASSLGLRGIAKNIQYF
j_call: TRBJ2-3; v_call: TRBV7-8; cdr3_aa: CASSLPGTPPTDTQYF
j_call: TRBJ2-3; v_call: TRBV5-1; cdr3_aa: CASSLETSGGADTQYF
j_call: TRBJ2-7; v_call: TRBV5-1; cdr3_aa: CASSFGTTGPAYEQYF
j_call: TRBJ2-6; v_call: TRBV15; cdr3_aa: CATSRGLPGNGGANVLTF
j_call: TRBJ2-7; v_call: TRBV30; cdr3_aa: CAWMGYGNRGPYEQYF
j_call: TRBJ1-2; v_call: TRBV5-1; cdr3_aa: CASSLSEFYGYTF
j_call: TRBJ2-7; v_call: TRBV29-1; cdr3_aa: CSVEDSPVRCEQYF
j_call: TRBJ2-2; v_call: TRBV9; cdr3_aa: CASSEGVGELFF
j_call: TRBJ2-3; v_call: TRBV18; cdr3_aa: CASSHSYSGGAPSTDTQYF
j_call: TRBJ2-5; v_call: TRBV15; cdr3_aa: CATSRDSRFQETQYF
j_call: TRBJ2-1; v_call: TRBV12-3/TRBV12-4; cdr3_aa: CASSIDRNEQFF
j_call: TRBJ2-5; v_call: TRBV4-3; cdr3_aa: CASSQGGWGQGETQYF
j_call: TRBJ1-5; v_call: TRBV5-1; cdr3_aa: CASSLASGGLPQHF
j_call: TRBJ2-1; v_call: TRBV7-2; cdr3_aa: CASSLRTSGGDNEQFF
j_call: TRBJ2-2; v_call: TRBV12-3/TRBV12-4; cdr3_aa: CASRSMGTGELFF
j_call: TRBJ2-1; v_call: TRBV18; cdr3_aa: CASSQDSGGGEQFF
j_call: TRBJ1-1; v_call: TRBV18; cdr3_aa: CASSATGYDTEAFF
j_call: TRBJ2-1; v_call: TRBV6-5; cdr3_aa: CASKTGGYNEQFF
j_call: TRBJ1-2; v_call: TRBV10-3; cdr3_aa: CAIGQEPIYGYTF
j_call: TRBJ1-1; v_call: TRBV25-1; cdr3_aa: CASSEMAGVRYTEAFF
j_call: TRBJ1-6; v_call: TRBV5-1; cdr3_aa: CASSSGNSPLHF
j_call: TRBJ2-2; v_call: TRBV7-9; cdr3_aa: CASSPSSLAGGELFF
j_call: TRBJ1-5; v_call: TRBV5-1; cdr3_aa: CASSKTGTGGRQPQHF
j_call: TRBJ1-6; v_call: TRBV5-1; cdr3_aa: CASSSSDPQASPLHF
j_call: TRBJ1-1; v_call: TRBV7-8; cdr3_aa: CASSLGHDTEAFF
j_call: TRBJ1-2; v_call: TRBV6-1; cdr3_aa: CASSHRDGYTF
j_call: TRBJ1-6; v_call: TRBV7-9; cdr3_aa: CASSSVNSPLHF
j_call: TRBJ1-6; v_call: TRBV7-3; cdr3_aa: CASSLISGANSPLHF
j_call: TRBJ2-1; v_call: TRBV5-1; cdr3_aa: CASSFVVSSYNEQFF
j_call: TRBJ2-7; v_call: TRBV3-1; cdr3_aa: CASSLDGTSGSYEQYF
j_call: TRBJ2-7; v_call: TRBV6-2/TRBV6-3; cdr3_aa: CASSYSAGAGREQYF
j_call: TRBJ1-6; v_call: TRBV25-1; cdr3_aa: CASSARHSSPLHF